A selection of T cell receptor beta chains follows, all from one sample in a study of blood T cell repertoires in COVID-19. The table came from immunoSEQ multiplex PCR; TCRdb's copy has only in-frame clones and leaves some out. The data contain around 100,000 clones, about 88% of them seen just once; the ten biggest clones take up about 7.4%. The sequenced material came from peripheral blood. Every receptor here comes from a young man in a cohort sampled during active COVID-19. Both conserved end residues are part of each CDR3. A D gene is named only where the DNA matches it firmly. Some rows mark clone size as missing; the rest say once, few, many or name a class of expanded clone.

j_gene | v_gene | d_gene | abundance | CDR3nt | CDR3aa
TRBJ1-2 | TRBV2 | NA | NA | TGTGCCAGCAGCTTGGGTCTAGTCCTCTATGGCTACACCTTC | CASSLGLVLYGYTF
TRBJ2-1 | TRBV10-2 | NA | NA | TGCGCCAGCAGTCTCACTAGTTCCGACTACAATGAGCAGTTCTTC | CASSLTSSDYNEQFF
TRBJ2-5 | TRBV15 | TRBD2 | NA | TGTGCCACCAGCAGACCACAGGGCGGGGGGCGGGAGACCCAGTACTTC | CATSRPQGGGRETQYF
TRBJ1-1 | TRBV6-5 | NA | NA | TGTGCCAGCAGAGGGGCCTATGAAGCTTTCTTT | CASRGAYEAFF
TRBJ1-2 | TRBV27 | NA | NA | TGTGCCAGCAGTTTTCGCGGGGCAGGCCTCTATGGCTACACCTTC | CASSFRGAGLYGYTF
TRBJ2-5 | TRBV28 | TRBD2 | once | TGTGCCAGCAGCCACGGGGGGGGCGGGCAAGAGACCCAGTACTTC | CASSHGGGGQETQYF
TRBJ2-3 | TRBV27 | NA | NA | TGTGCCAGCAGTTTAGCGTCGAGCACAGATACGCAGTATTTT | CASSLASSTDTQYF
TRBJ2-7 | TRBV30 | NA | NA | TGTGCCTGGAGTGTTGTAGTCCCCCTCGAGCAGTACTTC | CAWSVVVPLEQYF
TRBJ1-2 | TRBV9 | TRBD1 | once | TGTGCCAGCAGCGTGGACAGGGATGGAACCTATGGCTACACCTTC | CASSVDRDGTYGYTF
TRBJ2-1 | TRBV21-1 | NA | NA | TGTGCCAGCAGGGGGGGGGACGAGCAGTTCTTC | CASRGGDEQFF
TRBJ1-1 | TRBV18 | NA | NA | TGTGCCAGCTCACAAACAAGGGAGGTGAACACTGAAGCTTTCTTT | CASSQTREVNTEAFF
TRBJ1-1 | TRBV6-2/TRBV6-3 | TRBD1 | once | TGTGCCAGCAGTTACGTCCAGGGGGGACCGAACACTGAAGCTTTCTTT | CASSYVQGGPNTEAFF
TRBJ2-3 | TRBV27 | NA | NA | TGTGCCAGCAGTTTCGAGGGACACGGCACAGATACGCAGTATTTT | CASSFEGHGTDTQYF
TRBJ2-2 | TRBV4-1 | TRBD1 | NA | TGCGCCAGCAGCCTCGCCGGGACAAGGGGGCTAGCCGGGGAGCTGTTTTTT | CASSLAGTRGLAGELFF
TRBJ1-2 | TRBV5-1 | TRBD1 | NA | TGCGCCAGCAGCAACCTACAGGGGGCAAGTGGCTACACCTTC | CASSNLQGASGYTF
TRBJ2-5 | TRBV4-1 | NA | once | TGCGCCAGCAGCCAAGATTATAGCGGGACAGCCCGAGAGACCCAGTACTTC | CASSQDYSGTARETQYF
TRBJ1-2 | TRBV20-1 | TRBD1 | few | TGCAGTGCTGTCCAGGGGGCCGGCTACACCTTC | CSAVQGAGYTF
TRBJ2-4 | TRBV13 | TRBD1 | NA | TGTGCCAGCAGCCTACGGACAGGGGGAAACATTCAGTACTTC | CASSLRTGGNIQYF
TRBJ1-2 | TRBV4-3 | NA | few | TGCGCCAGCAGCCAAGACGGCTATGGCTACACCTTC | CASSQDGYGYTF
TRBJ2-5 | TRBV2 | NA | NA | TGTGCCAGCAGTGAAGATCGAGGGAGGTGGAAGACCCAGTACTTC | CASSEDRGRWKTQYF
TRBJ2-1 | TRBV3-1/TRBV3-2 | TRBD2 | NA | TGTGCCAGCAGCCAAACTCAACTAGCGGGGGGTTACAATGAGCAGTTCTTC | CASSQTQLAGGYNEQFF
TRBJ2-7 | TRBV27 | TRBD2 | NA | TGTGCCAGCGCCACCCTAGCGGGGGGGCTCTACGAGCAGTACTTC | CASATLAGGLYEQYF
TRBJ1-2 | TRBV28 | TRBD1 | once | TGTGCCAGCAGTCATACTGGGTTCACAGGGGGGAACTATGGCTACACCTTC | CASSHTGFTGGNYGYTF
TRBJ1-1 | TRBV18 | TRBD1 | NA | TGTGCCAGCTCACCGGGACAGGGGGGTTTTGCGGAAGCTTTCTTT | CASSPGQGGFAEAFF
TRBJ2-7 | TRBV25-1 | TRBD1 | NA | TGTGCCAGCAGTGAATCCGGGACAGGATACGAGCAGTACTTC | CASSESGTGYEQYF
TRBJ1-3 | TRBV18 | NA | NA | TGTGCCAGCTCCCACAAACAGGACTCTGGAAACACCATATATTTT | CASSHKQDSGNTIYF
TRBJ2-3 | TRBV19 | TRBD1 | NA | TGTGCCAGTATCCCAACCGGGACAGGGTTTTCCGATACGCAGTATTTT | CASIPTGTGFSDTQYF
TRBJ1-6 | TRBV1 | NA | NA | TGCACCAGCAGCCAAACCTCCCCGGGGACAGGGAAGGTGAGCTCCTATAATTCACCCCTCCACTTT | CTSSQTSPGTGKVSSYNSPLHF
TRBJ2-2 | TRBV19 | TRBD1 | NA | TGTGCCAGTAGTCCCTTGGGGACAGGGGTGTTGGGGGAGCTGTTTTTT | CASSPLGTGVLGELFF
TRBJ2-5 | TRBV19 | TRBD1 | NA | TGTGCCAGTAGTCTCACCTCAGGGGGCTTGGGGGAGACCCAGTACTTC | CASSLTSGGLGETQYF
TRBJ2-2 | TRBV3-1/TRBV3-2 | TRBD2 | once | TGTGCCAGCAGCCAAGTAGGCGGGGGGCGTACCGGGGAGCTGTTTTTT | CASSQVGGGRTGELFF
TRBJ1-5 | TRBV6-6 | TRBD1 | NA | TGTGCCAGCAGTAGCGGACAGGGAGGCAATCAGCCCCAGCATTTT | CASSSGQGGNQPQHF
TRBJ1-1 | TRBV12-3/TRBV12-4 | TRBD1 | NA | TGTGCCAGCACCCCCGGGACAGGTGAAGCTTTCTTT | CASTPGTGEAFF
TRBJ2-3 | TRBV27 | TRBD2 | NA | TGTGCCAGCAGTTTTCTAGCGGGGTCTAGCACAGATACGCAGTATTTT | CASSFLAGSSTDTQYF
TRBJ2-2 | TRBV6-4 | NA | NA | TGTGCCAGCAGAGGGGCGAACACCGGGGAGCTGTTTTTT | CASRGANTGELFF
TRBJ1-2 | TRBV9 | NA | NA | TGTGCCAGCAGCTACGACAGGCATGGCTACACCTTC | CASSYDRHGYTF
TRBJ2-2 | TRBV5-1 | NA | NA | TGCGCCAGCAGCTTGGCCGTAGATAACACCGGGGAGCTGTTTTTT | CASSLAVDNTGELFF
TRBJ1-1 | TRBV18 | TRBD1 | NA | TGTGCCAGCTCACCCCGGGACAGCCACACTGAAGCTTTCTTT | CASSPRDSHTEAFF
TRBJ2-1 | TRBV27 | NA | NA | TGTGCCAGCAGTATGCGGGGGCACAATGAGCAGTTCTTC | CASSMRGHNEQFF
TRBJ2-7 | TRBV2 | TRBD1 | NA | TGTGCCAGCAGTGAGCGGGACAGGGGGTCCTACGAGCAGTACTTC | CASSERDRGSYEQYF
TRBJ1-4 | TRBV4-1 | TRBD1 | NA | TGCGCCAGCAGCCGAAACGGACAGGGAGGAGAAAAACTGTTTTTT | CASSRNGQGGEKLFF
TRBJ1-2 | TRBV11-2 | TRBD1 | medium-sized | TGTGCCAGCAGCGAACGACAGGGGGCGAGTGGTGGCTACACCTTC | CASSERQGASGGYTF
TRBJ2-7 | TRBV7-2 | NA | NA | TGTGCCAGCAGCTTGCACAGCACCTACGAGCAGTACTTC | CASSLHSTYEQYF
TRBJ1-6 | TRBV7-2 | NA | NA | TGTGCCAGCAGCTTAGACGGGGTCACGAATTCACCCCTCCACTTT | CASSLDGVTNSPLHF